These 13 T cell receptor beta chains were all obtained from the same sample, sequenced in a study of brain T cells in children with intractable seizures. The table came from immunoSEQ multiplex PCR; TCRdb's copy has only in-frame clones and leaves some out. In the table there are 80,000 or so clones, about 93% of which are singletons. Sequencing used peripheral blood, obtained at surgery. The receptors originated from a boy under three years old with tuberous sclerosis and intractable seizures.

The rearrangement joins TRBV24-1 to TRBJ2-7, with 7 nucleotides matching TRBD1. Germline V lookup: CDR1 KGHDR, CDR2 SFDVKD. Germline trimming cut 5 bases from V and 6 bases from J; bases unmatched to any gene: 12. This CDR3 region has 15 residues. Written as DNA, the CDR3 is TGTGCCACCAGTGCTTCTCGGGACAGCTCTTCCGAGCAGTACTTC. As protein: CATSASRDSSSEQYF.

This clone occurred once. The rearrangement uses TRBV10-1 and TRBJ2-7; TRBD2 aligns across 13 bases. The CDR3 totals 19 residues. With 1 base clipped from V and 2 bases from J, the junction kept 11 bases outside the gene matches. Germline values: CDR1 WNHNN, CDR2 SYGVQD (reference sequence). CDR3 nucleotide sequence: TGCGCCAGCAGTGAGTGGGTTACGACTAGCGGGGGGAGGGCCTACGAGCAGTACTTC. Amino acids: CASSEWVTTSGGRAYEQYF.

The V call is TRBV28, the J call TRBJ2-7, with D perhaps given as TRBD1 or TRBD2 (5 bases each). The germline gives CDR1 MDHEN, CDR2 SYDVKM. The V gene lost 2 bases and the J gene lost 3 bases, with 5 bases spanning the gap. The CDR3 runs 12 residues. CDR3 residues: CASSLGGYEQYF. Here the CDR3 DNA reads TGTGCCAGCAGTTTAGGGGGCTACGAGCAGTACTTC.

V usage is TRBV5-6 and J usage is TRBJ1-1; weak D call: TRBD1 (6 bases). The germline V gene encodes CDR1 SGHDT and CDR2 YYEEEE. CDR3 length equals 14 residues. Trimming took off 2 bases at V and 4 bases at J, with 12 bases between the two ends. The CDR3 sequence is CASSFSGGGTEAFF. As DNA, the CDR3 is TGTGCCAGCAGCTTCTCGGGGGGCGGCACTGAAGCTTTCTTT.

In its sample, this clone is medium-sized. The J gene is TRBJ1-2, the V gene TRBV11-3; D is unresolved. The CDR3 runs to 16 residues. Trimming cost V 5 bases and J 0 bases, with 16 bases left between them. The germline V gene has CDR1 SGHNT and CDR2 YENEEA. CDR3 sequence: CASSLSPQPPNYGYTF. CDR3 DNA sequence: TGTGCCAGCAGCCTATCCCCTCAACCGCCTAACTATGGCTACACCTTC.

This clone was counted a single time. The genes are TRBV7-3 and TRBJ2-1; 9 bases are a match to TRBD2. V shed 4 bases and J 9 bases; nucleotides not matched to a gene: 7. The CDR3 consists of 14 residues. The germline V gene encodes CDR1 SGHTA and CDR2 FQGTGA. The CDR3 DNA sequence: TGTGCCAGCAGCTCTGGCGGGGGGGGTTCTGAGCAGTTCTTC. Translating gives CASSSGGGGSEQFF.

The V gene is TRBV4-1, the J gene TRBJ2-3; either TRBD1 or TRBD2 may supply D (5 bases each). Per the germline V gene, CDR1 is MGHRA and CDR2 is YSYEKL. Trimming left V 3 bases short and J 6 bases short, with 13 bases between. The CDR3 loop spans 14 amino acids. The CDR3 DNA sequence: TGCGCCAGCAGCCAGGGGACCGACCAGGATACGCAGTATTTT. Residues: CASSQGTDQDTQYF.

The rearrangement joins TRBV7-9 to TRBJ2-7; D call uncertain. The germline V gene has CDR1 SEHNR and CDR2 FQNEAQ (reference sequence). Trimming stripped 0 bases from V and 4 bases from J, with 10 bases between. This CDR3 spans 14 amino acids. The CDR3 protein is CASSLALIVYEQYF. CDR3 coding DNA: TGTGCCAGCAGCTTAGCGCTGATAGTGTACGAGCAGTACTTC.

The chain is built from TRBV5-8 and TRBJ2-1; the match to TRBD2 covers 8 bases. The V gene's germline CDR1 is SGHTS and CDR2 YDEGEE. V trimming: 0 bases; J trimming: 7 bases; junction bases outside the gene matches: 6. This CDR3 region has 15 residues. The CDR3 nucleotides read TGTGCCAGCAGCTTGGCCAGGACGGGAGGGAATGAGCAGTTCTTC. It specifies CASSLARTGGNEQFF.

This clone has only a few counts. The chain recombines TRBV30 with TRBJ1-4, with TRBD1 matching 7 bases. Per the germline V gene, CDR1 is GTSNPN and CDR2 is SVGIG (reference sequence). The V and J ends lost 4 bases and 6 bases, in that order; junction bases with no gene match: 14. There are 16 residues in the CDR3. The CDR3, as DNA: TGTGCCTGGAAAGACAGGGTGGCACCCACCTATGAAAAACTGTTTTTT. It specifies CAWKDRVAPTYEKLFF.

The chain is built from TRBV27 and TRBJ1-1; D gene uncertain. Trimming took 3 bases from V and 5 from J, leaving 10 bases between them. Germline V gene data show CDR1 as MNHEY and CDR2 as SMNVEV (reference sequence). This CDR3 region has 13 residues. The CDR3 sequence: CASSLDWGTEAFF. CDR3 sequence (DNA): TGTGCCAGCAGTTTGGATTGGGGTACTGAAGCTTTCTTT.

This sequence joins TRBV6-5 and TRBJ2-1; 8 nucleotides match TRBD2. The CDR3 is made up of 15 amino acids. Per germline, CDR1 MNHEY and CDR2 SVGAGI. V gave up 4 bases and J gave up 0 bases; unmatched junction bases: 2. This CDR3 is CASSFSGSSYNEQFF. In nucleotides, the CDR3 is TGTGCCAGCAGTTTCAGCGGGAGCTCCTACAATGAGCAGTTCTTC.

The chain uses TRBV6-5 and TRBJ1-2, with TRBD1 matching over 7 bases. In germline, CDR1 is MNHEY, CDR2 SVGAGI. There are 13 residues in the CDR3. V lost 8 bases to trimming and J lost 4 bases; unmatched junction nucleotides: 7. The CDR3 region is CASSQGGGYGYTF. CDR3 nucleotide sequence: TGTGCCAGCTCCCAGGGGGGGGGCTATGGCTACACCTTC.